The rows below give T cell receptor beta chains drawn from one sample of a study of cytomegalovirus exposure and HLA in healthy donors. Sequencing used immunoSEQ multiplex PCR; TCRdb keeps in-frame clones, though not all of them. This table holds 90,000 or so clones, about four fifths found once. The sample consisted of PBMCs. The receptor source for this set is a man in his fifties or sixties in good health and CMV-seropositive. Both conserved end residues are part of each CDR3. Fields, in order: D gene, V gene, J gene, clone size, CDR3 DNA, CDR3 protein. The D gene is left open where the match is weak. The listing skips clone size in some rows; elsewhere it reads once, few, many or a size class.

>.|TRBV7-7|TRBJ1-2|.
TGTGCCAGCATTGAGAGAAAAGGGAGGGGTAGCTATGGCTACACCTTC
CASIERKGRGSYGYTF
>TRBD2|TRBV10-3|TRBJ2-1|.
TGTGCCATCAGCCCGGGTTCTGGTGGGGCGACGCGGGGGGATGAGCAGTTCTTC
CAISPGSGGATRGDEQFF
>.|TRBV19|TRBJ2-2|.
TGTGCCAGTGGGGAGGCTAACACCGGGGAGCTGTTTTTT
CASGEANTGELFF
>TRBD1|TRBV30|TRBJ2-6|few
TGTGCCTGGAGCATAAACTGGGGCGGGACAGGGCTCTCCGGGGCCAACGTCCTGACTTTC
CAWSINWGGTGLSGANVLTF
>.|TRBV2|TRBJ2-7|.
TGTGCCAGCAGTCGGACAACGGCACCCAACTTC
CASSRTTAPNF
>.|TRBV30|TRBJ1-2|once
TGTGCCTGCTCACAAGGGGTTGAGGTAAACTATGGCTACACCTTC
CACSQGVEVNYGYTF
>TRBD1|TRBV27|TRBJ1-2|.
TGTGCCAGCAGTTTATCAAGGACAGGGAATGGCTACACCTTC
CASSLSRTGNGYTF
>TRBD1|TRBV13|TRBJ2-7|.
TGTGCCAGCAGCTTGGGACAGGGGGCCTACGAGCAGTACTTC
CASSLGQGAYEQYF
>.|TRBV6-5|TRBJ1-5|.
TGTGCCAGCAGGTCCGGACAGCCAGATCAGCCCCAGCATTTT
CASRSGQPDQPQHF
>TRBD1|TRBV6-5|TRBJ1-5|.
TGTGCCAGCAGTTTGGATCGGACAGGGCAAAGTCAGCCCCAGCATTTT
CASSLDRTGQSQPQHF
>TRBD2|TRBV4-3|TRBJ2-3|.
TGCGCCAGCAGCCAAGAGTTAGCGGGAACAACTAGCACAGATACGCAGTATTTT
CASSQELAGTTSTDTQYF
>.|TRBV5-4|TRBJ2-4|.
TGTGCCAGCAGCTTGGGAGACGCCAAAAACAGTCAGTACTTC
CASSLGDAKNSQYF
>TRBD1|TRBV18|TRBJ1-1|once
TGTGCCAGCTCACCCGACAGGGCGTCTGAAGCTTTCTTT
CASSPDRASEAFF
>.|TRBV9|TRBJ1-1|.
TGTGCCAGCAGCGTAGTGGGACAGAACACTGAAGCTTTCTTT
CASSVVGQNTEAFF
>TRBD2|TRBV4-2|TRBJ2-1|.
TGTGCCAGCAGCCAAGGGGTGTTCGGTAGCGGGTTCTATGAGCAGTTCTTC
CASSQGVFGSGFYEQFF
>TRBD2|TRBV7-9|TRBJ2-7|.
TGTGCCAGCAGCCGCGGACTAGCGGGAGTTTGGTCCTACGAGCAGTACTTC
CASSRGLAGVWSYEQYF
>TRBD1|TRBV2|TRBJ2-5|.
TGTGCCAGCAGTGTAGGGGGCGGAAGGGCCCCGTACTTC
CASSVGGGRAPYF
>.|TRBV11-3|TRBJ1-1|.
TGTGCCAGCAGTTACAGTGGGAACACTGAAGCTTTCTTT
CASSYSGNTEAFF
>TRBD2|TRBV2|TRBJ2-5|.
TGTGCCAGCAGTCGACTAGCGGGAGCAAGGGAGACCCAGTACTTC
CASSRLAGARETQYF
>TRBD2|TRBV7-3|TRBJ2-1|.
TGTGCCAGCAGCCGTAGCGGGCCTTACAATGAGCAGTTCTTC
CASSRSGPYNEQFF
>TRBD1|TRBV5-1|TRBJ2-1|.
TGCGCCAGCAGCTTTGGCGCGGGACAGGGATACAATGAGCAGTTCTTC
CASSFGAGQGYNEQFF
>TRBD1|TRBV7-2|TRBJ1-2|once
TGTGCCAGCAGCTGGGGACAGGGGGATGGCTACACCTTC
CASSWGQGDGYTF
>TRBD1|TRBV28|TRBJ2-5|once
TGTGCCAGCAGACCAGGGGGCAGGGAGACCCAGTACTTC
CASRPGGRETQYF
>TRBD2|TRBV6-5|TRBJ2-3|.
TGTGCCAGCACGGGGGGGGAATGGGATACGCAGTATTTT
CASTGGEWDTQYF
>TRBD1|TRBV6-1|TRBJ1-6|few
TGTGCCAGCAGTATTAACAGGGGGAGGAATTCACCCCTCCACTTT
CASSINRGRNSPLHF
>.|TRBV2|TRBJ2-3|.
TGTGCCAGCAAGGAAGGACAGATCACAGATACGCAGTATTTT
CASKEGQITDTQYF
>TRBD1|TRBV28|TRBJ1-5|once
TGTGCCAGCAGTTTCTCGGACAGGGATCTTCAGCCCCAGCATTTT
CASSFSDRDLQPQHF
>TRBD1|TRBV5-1|TRBJ2-1|.
TGCGCCAGCAGCTTGGATCAGGGGGCCAACAATGAGCAGTTCTTC
CASSLDQGANNEQFF
>.|TRBV4-3|TRBJ2-2|.
TGCGCCAGCAGCCAAGATCTAGTGAGCACCGGGGAGCTGTTTTTT
CASSQDLVSTGELFF
>.|TRBV7-2|TRBJ2-1|once
TGTGCCAGCAGCTTAGACGGGGGCTACAATGAGCAGTTCTTC
CASSLDGGYNEQFF
>TRBD1|TRBV5-1|TRBJ1-2|.
TGCGCCAGCAGCTTGGGGTCAGGGGGAAGGGGCTACACCTTC
CASSLGSGGRGYTF
>TRBD2|TRBV5-1|TRBJ2-1|.
TGCGCCAGCAGCCCCAGGCCAGGGAGGGACAATGAGCAGTTCTTC
CASSPRPGRDNEQFF
>.|TRBV15|TRBJ2-3|.
TGTGCCACCAGCAGAGATCGGGGCGGGATCGGCACGCAGTATTTT
CATSRDRGGIGTQYF
>.|TRBV6-1|TRBJ1-2|once
TGTGCCAGCAGTGAAGCGCGTACAGCCTATGGCTACACCTTC
CASSEARTAYGYTF
>.|TRBV10-3|TRBJ2-7|few
TGTGCCATCAGTGAGTCTATTAACGAGCAGTACTTC
CAISESINEQYF
>.|TRBV6-5|TRBJ2-2|.
TGTGCCAGCAGTTACTCAGGGGGTGTGGGCACCGGGGAGCTGTTTTTT
CASSYSGGVGTGELFF
>.|TRBV6-5|TRBJ1-2|.
TGTGCCAGCAGCCGGGACACCTCCTATGGCTACACCTTC
CASSRDTSYGYTF
>.|TRBV15|TRBJ1-1|few
TGTGCCACCAGACCTGGGGGGTCGAACACTGAAGCTTTCTTT
CATRPGGSNTEAFF
>TRBD1|TRBV19|TRBJ1-2|.
TGTGCCAGTAGTCCACAGGGGTCCTATGGCTACACCTTC
CASSPQGSYGYTF
>TRBD2|TRBV5-1|TRBJ2-7|.
TGCGCCAGCAGCTTGGAGCCGGGACTAGCGGGAGGGCCCTACGAGCAGTACTTC
CASSLEPGLAGGPYEQYF
>.|TRBV5-6|TRBJ1-1|.
TGTGCCAGCAGCCCCTGGGGGCAGTCCTGGGTCACTGAAGCTTTCTTT
CASSPWGQSWVTEAFF
>TRBD1|TRBV4-1|TRBJ1-2|.
TGCGCCAGCAGCCAAGAGTTGGACAGGATCTACACCTTC
CASSQELDRIYTF
>TRBD2|TRBV7-2|TRBJ2-7|.
TGTGCCAGCAAGGGACTAGCAGAGAACGAGCAGTACTTC
CASKGLAENEQYF
>TRBD1|TRBV30|TRBJ1-2|.
TGTGCCTGGAGTGGATGGACAGGGCAGTATGGCTACACCTTC
CAWSGWTGQYGYTF
>.|TRBV2|TRBJ2-2|once
TGTGCCAGCAGTGAAAGGTTCAGGGCCGGGGAGCTGTTTTTT
CASSERFRAGELFF
>.|TRBV30|TRBJ1-4|.
TGTGCCTGCCCCCTCGTGGGGCCAACTAATGAAAAACTGTTTTTT
CACPLVGPTNEKLFF
>.|TRBV15|TRBJ2-1|few
TGTGCCACCGGAAAGATCCCTAGCAGCAACAATGAGCAGTTCTTC
CATGKIPSSNNEQFF
>TRBD1|TRBV6-1|TRBJ2-7|.
TGTGCCAGCACCCGACAGGGGGCCACCTACGAGCAGTACTTC
CASTRQGATYEQYF
>.|TRBV15|TRBJ1-2|.
TGTGCCACCAGCGGGAGCCCTACCGCTAACTATGGCTACACCTTC
CATSGSPTANYGYTF